This T cell receptor beta chain came from a study of blood T cell repertoires in COVID-19. For the study at large: Acute and convalescent COVID-19 specimens originated in the United States, Italy and Spain.

The CDR3 covers 14 residues. Germline assignment: CDR1 MNHEY and CDR2 SMNVEV (reference sequence). V lost 5 bases and J lost 0, with 7 bases in between. Authors' methods: The assay estimated nucleated cells by amplifying reference gene primers. Clones were sequenced by immunoSEQ multiplex PCR, and TCRdb holds only the in-frame ones, with some missing. V, J and clone size are those of that table, while D and trimming were read from the DNA. Of about 98,000 clones listed, approximately 82% are singletons. The chain combines TRBV27 with TRBJ2-2; no reliable D call. The receptor was isolated from a man in his sixties with active or convalescent COVID-19. Sample: peripheral blood. The CDR3 sequence: CASSTNTNTGELFF. CDR3 DNA: TGTGCCAGCAGTACAAACACGAACACCGGGGAGCTGTTTTTT.